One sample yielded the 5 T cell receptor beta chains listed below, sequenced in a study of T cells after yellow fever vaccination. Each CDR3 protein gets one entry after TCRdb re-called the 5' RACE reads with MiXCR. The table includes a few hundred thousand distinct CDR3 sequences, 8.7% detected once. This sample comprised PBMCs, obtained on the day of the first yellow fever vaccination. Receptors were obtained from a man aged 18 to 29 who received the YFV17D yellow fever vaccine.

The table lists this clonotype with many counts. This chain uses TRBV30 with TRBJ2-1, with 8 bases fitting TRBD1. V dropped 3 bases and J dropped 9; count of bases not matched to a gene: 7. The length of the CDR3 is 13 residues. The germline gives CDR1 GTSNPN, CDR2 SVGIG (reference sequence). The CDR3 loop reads CAWRARGLGEQFF. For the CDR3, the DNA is TGTGCCTGGAGGGCCAGGGGGCTTGGTGAGCAGTTCTTC.

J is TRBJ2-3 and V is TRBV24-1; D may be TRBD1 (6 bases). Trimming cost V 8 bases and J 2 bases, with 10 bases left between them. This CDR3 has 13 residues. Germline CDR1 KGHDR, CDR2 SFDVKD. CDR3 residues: CATKGENTDTQYF. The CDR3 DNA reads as TGTGCCACCAAGGGGGAGAACACAGATACGCAGTATTTT.

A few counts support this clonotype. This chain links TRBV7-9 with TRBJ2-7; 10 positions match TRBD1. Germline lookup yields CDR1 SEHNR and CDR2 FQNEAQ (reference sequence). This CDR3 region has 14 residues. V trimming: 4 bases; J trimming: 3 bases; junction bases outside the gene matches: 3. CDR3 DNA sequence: TGTGCCAGCAGCTCGGGACAGGGGATCTACGAGCAGTACTTC. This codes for CASSSGQGIYEQYF. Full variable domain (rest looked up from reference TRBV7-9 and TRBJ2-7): DTGVSQNPRHKITKRGQNVTFRCDPISEHNRLYWYRQTLGQGPEFLTYFQNEAQLEKSRLLSDRFSAERPKGSFSTLEIQRTEQGDSAMYLCASSSGQGIYEQYFGPGTRLTVT.

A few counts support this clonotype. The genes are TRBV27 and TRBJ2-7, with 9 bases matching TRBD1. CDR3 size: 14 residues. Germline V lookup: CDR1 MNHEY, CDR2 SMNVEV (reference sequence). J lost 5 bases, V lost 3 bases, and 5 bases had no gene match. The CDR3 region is CASSLGQGGDEQYF. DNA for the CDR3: TGTGCCAGCAGTTTGGGACAGGGAGGGGACGAGCAGTACTTC.

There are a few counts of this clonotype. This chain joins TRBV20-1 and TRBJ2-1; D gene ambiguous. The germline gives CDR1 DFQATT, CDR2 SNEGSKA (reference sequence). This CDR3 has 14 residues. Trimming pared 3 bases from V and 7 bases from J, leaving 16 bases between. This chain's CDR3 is CSASRVLHGNEQFF. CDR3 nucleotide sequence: TGCAGTGCTAGTCGGGTCCTTCATGGGAATGAGCAGTTCTTC.